This T cell receptor (beta chain) was recorded in a study of cytomegalovirus exposure and HLA in healthy donors. Notes on the study in general: Most subjects' HLA-A and HLA-B alleles were reportedly predicted from TCR beta sequences. In a later analysis, the majority of CMV-associated beta chains seemingly showed HLA restriction. In a later analysis, a missense DCLRE1C variant was linked to TCR beta V- and J-gene trimming. The majority of TCR sequences were rare, yet some public TCRs appeared in many donors.

As regards this clone: Its antigen remains unidentified.

The primer mix had 60 Vbeta and 13 Jbeta primers. Method: immunoSEQ multiplex PCR; TCRdb's copy keeps in-frame clones and lacks some. The data show roughly 120,000 clones, 80% seen once. Sequencing was done on a sample of PBMCs. This receptor was taken from a man aged 25-40 years in good health and CMV-seronegative.

The CDR3 coding sequence is TGTGCCAGCAGTCCAGTGGATCGAACCCCTACGGGGCAGTACTTC. Translation: CASSPVDRTPTGQYF. The rearrangement uses TRBV27 and TRBJ2-7; no reliable D call. V shed 5 bases and J shed 9 bases, with 23 bases lying between them. CDR3 length equals 15 residues. CDR1 MNHEY and CDR2 SMNVEV come from the germline V gene (reference sequence).